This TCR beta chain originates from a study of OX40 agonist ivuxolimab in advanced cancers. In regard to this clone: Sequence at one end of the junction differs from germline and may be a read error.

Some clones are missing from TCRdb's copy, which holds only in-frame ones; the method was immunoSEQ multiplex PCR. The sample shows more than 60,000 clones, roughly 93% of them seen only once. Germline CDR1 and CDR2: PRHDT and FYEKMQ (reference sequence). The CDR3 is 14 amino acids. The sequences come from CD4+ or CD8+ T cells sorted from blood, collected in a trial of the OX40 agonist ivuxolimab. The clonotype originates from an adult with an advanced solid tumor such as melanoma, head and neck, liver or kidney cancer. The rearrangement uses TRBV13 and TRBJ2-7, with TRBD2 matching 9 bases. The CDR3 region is CASSLAGVGYEQYF. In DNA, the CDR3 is TGTGCCAGTAGCTTAGCGGGAGTGGGATACGAGCAGTACTTC.